This entry describes one T cell receptor (beta chain). Its antigen is not known. The PCR used 60 Vbeta and 13 Jbeta primers. Only in-frame clones appear in the TCRdb table, and some are missing; sequencing was by immunoSEQ multiplex PCR. The table has 130,000 or so clones, roughly 78% seen once. This entry comes from a study of cytomegalovirus exposure and HLA in healthy donors. Turning to the study itself: From donors who were HLA-typed, an early data release held around 80 million unique TCRs.

Germline lookup yields CDR1 SGHKS and CDR2 YYEKEE (reference sequence). The CDR3 runs to 15 residues. Trimming left V 0 bases short and J 2 bases short, with 10 bases between. Findings and caveats of the study: Cytomegalovirus association was listed for 150 or so TCR beta chains. According to a later analysis, donors in an Asian-associated ancestry cluster reportedly had fewer N-insertions than the roughly 670-donor mean.

All the people who gave samples were healthy bone marrow donors. Sequenced: PBMCs. The receptor was isolated from a young man in good health and CMV-seropositive. The V gene is TRBV5-5, the J gene TRBJ2-3, with a tentative D call TRBD1 (5 bases). In DNA, the CDR3 is TGTGCCAGCAGCTTGGTGACAGCTTCCACAGATACGCAGTATTTT. Translated: CASSLVTASTDTQYF.